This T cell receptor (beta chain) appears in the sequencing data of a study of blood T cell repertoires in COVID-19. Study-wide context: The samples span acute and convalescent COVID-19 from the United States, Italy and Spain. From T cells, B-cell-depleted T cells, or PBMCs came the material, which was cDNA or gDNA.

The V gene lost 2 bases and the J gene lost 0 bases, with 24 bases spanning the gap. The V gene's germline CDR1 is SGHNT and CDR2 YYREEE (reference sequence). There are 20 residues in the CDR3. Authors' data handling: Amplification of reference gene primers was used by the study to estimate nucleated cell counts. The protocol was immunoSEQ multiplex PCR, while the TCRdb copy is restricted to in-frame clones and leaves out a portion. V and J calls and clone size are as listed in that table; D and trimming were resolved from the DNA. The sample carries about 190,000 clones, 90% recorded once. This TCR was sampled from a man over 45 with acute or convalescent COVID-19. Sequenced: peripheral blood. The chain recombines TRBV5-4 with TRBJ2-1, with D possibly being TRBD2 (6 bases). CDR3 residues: CASSFGGGPFSGGSYNEQFF. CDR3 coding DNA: TGTGCCAGCAGCTTTGGTGGGGGACCATTTAGCGGCGGCTCCTACAATGAGCAGTTCTTC.